The rows below give T cell receptor beta chains drawn from one sample of a study of T-cell memory formation after mild COVID-19. TCRdb called the 5' RACE reads again in MiXCR, with one record for every CDR3 protein. The table lists a few hundred thousand distinct CDR3 sequences, roughly a tenth of them singletons, with around 3.3% in the top ten. The sequenced sample was PBMCs or a T cell subset sorted from them (not recorded which). The receptors were gathered from a man aged 18 to 30 who had mild COVID-19 (a few samples of this study predate the infection). Cell type and time point are not known. Each CDR3 is given with its conserved first and last residue. The order of the fields is clone size, V gene, CDR3 protein. The size field is filled for only some rows; it gives once, few, many or a size class.

abundance: few
v_gene: TRBV5-1
CDR3aa: CASSLDPAPPDTQYF

abundance: many
v_gene: TRBV12-3/TRBV12-4
CDR3aa: CASSLTGGHGYTF

abundance: few
v_gene: TRBV9
CDR3aa: CASSVESPSNTGELFF

abundance: few
v_gene: TRBV27
CDR3aa: CASSGARRGSYNEQFF

abundance: many
v_gene: TRBV4-3
CDR3aa: CASSPLYPSRGIQYF

abundance: NA
v_gene: TRBV12-3/TRBV12-4
CDR3aa: CASSPKRYEQYF

abundance: few
v_gene: TRBV29-1
CDR3aa: CSSSEGNTGELFF

abundance: NA
v_gene: TRBV6-2/TRBV6-3
CDR3aa: CASSTYQGALGETQYF

abundance: few
v_gene: TRBV7-3
CDR3aa: CASSLSGFGDYGYTF

abundance: few
v_gene: TRBV5-5
CDR3aa: CASSLFGGYNEQFF

abundance: NA
v_gene: TRBV5-1
CDR3aa: CASSLGGATNEKLFF

abundance: NA
v_gene: TRBV2
CDR3aa: CASSFTFNEQFF

abundance: few
v_gene: TRBV19
CDR3aa: CASSIRQGQGDTQYF

abundance: NA
v_gene: TRBV15
CDR3aa: CATSRDGKPQHF

abundance: NA
v_gene: TRBV7-9
CDR3aa: CASSFTRFGGPHEKLFF

abundance: few
v_gene: TRBV20-1
CDR3aa: CSASVLAGASSYNEQFF

abundance: NA
v_gene: TRBV20-1
CDR3aa: CSARDAGVGEQFF

abundance: few
v_gene: TRBV18
CDR3aa: CASSPPSEETQYF

abundance: NA
v_gene: TRBV5-5
CDR3aa: CASSSNLRNYGYTF

abundance: NA
v_gene: TRBV28
CDR3aa: CASSSTGQGNGNTIYF

abundance: many
v_gene: TRBV20-1
CDR3aa: CSARAGVTVAGANVLTF

abundance: NA
v_gene: TRBV7-2
CDR3aa: CASSLGGRQSETQYF

abundance: NA
v_gene: TRBV5-1
CDR3aa: CASSQTPGLAGNTIYF

abundance: NA
v_gene: TRBV25-1
CDR3aa: CASSAITFEQYF

abundance: few
v_gene: TRBV4-3
CDR3aa: CASSQVGGRETQYF

abundance: NA
v_gene: TRBV7-8
CDR3aa: CASSPSQSNQPQHF

abundance: NA
v_gene: TRBV29-1
CDR3aa: CSEVQQRETQYF

abundance: NA
v_gene: TRBV19
CDR3aa: CASSIARNTEAFF

abundance: few
v_gene: TRBV4-1
CDR3aa: CASSQLGGRDGYTF

abundance: few
v_gene: TRBV4-3
CDR3aa: CASRTLAGVTQYF

abundance: many
v_gene: TRBV7-2
CDR3aa: CASSLGRGGPQLDTQYF

abundance: NA
v_gene: TRBV6-5
CDR3aa: CASSSTGGRFHNEQFF

abundance: NA
v_gene: TRBV2
CDR3aa: CASRVSLNTEAFF

abundance: few
v_gene: TRBV12-3/TRBV12-4
CDR3aa: CASSSRWGYTF

abundance: many
v_gene: TRBV3-1
CDR3aa: CASSQGRGVEYGYTF

abundance: few
v_gene: TRBV6-6
CDR3aa: CASNAGAGETQYF

abundance: NA
v_gene: TRBV4-3
CDR3aa: CASSQDIGETQYF

abundance: NA
v_gene: TRBV3-1
CDR3aa: CASSQMEQTQFF

abundance: once
v_gene: TRBV2
CDR3aa: CASFDDRPNTEAFF

abundance: few
v_gene: TRBV20-1
CDR3aa: CSARELTPMVDTQYF